This T cell receptor (beta chain) comes out of a study of regulatory T cells in long-lasting Graves disease. Study results and limitations: Persistent patients shared more public clonotypes (approximately 2,700) than newly diagnosed patients (around 1,000).

According to the study, TCR beta libraries were built with iRepertoire HTBI primers and CDR3-region Arm-PCR. One entry per CDR3 protein results from TCRdb running MiXCR on the multiplex PCR reads. The sample has some 490,000 distinct CDR3 sequences, approximately 12% seen once. Time point described: newly diagnosed GD, antithyroid drugs for less than 3 months. From RNA extracted from PBMCs, the TCR library was made. EDTA tubes collected 7.5 to 9.5 milliliters of peripheral blood. Concerning this clonotype: Its antigen remains unknown.

CDR1 MGHRA and CDR2 YSYEKL come from the germline V gene. The CDR3 runs 15 residues. The V gene lost 1 base and the J gene lost 4 bases, with 14 bases spanning the gap. This sample was also put to use in a study of T cells in Graves' hyperthyroidism and ophthalmopathy. That report notes: Orbital computed tomography, thyroid ultrasound, serum thyroxine and TRAb, and clinical symptoms together informed the diagnoses. Blood also showed most of the thyroid clonotypes that were expanded above 0.001.

The TCR comes from a woman in her 30s with Graves disease. The sample was peripheral blood mononuclear cells (PBMCs), taken at new diagnosis, from a patient treated with antithyroid drugs. V usage is TRBV4-1 and J usage is TRBJ2-7; possibly TRBD2 for D (6 bases). CDR3 sequence reads: CASSQVFPGLYEQYF. The CDR3 coding sequence is TGCGCCAGCAGCCAAGTTTTCCCGGGACTTTACGAGCAGTACTTC.